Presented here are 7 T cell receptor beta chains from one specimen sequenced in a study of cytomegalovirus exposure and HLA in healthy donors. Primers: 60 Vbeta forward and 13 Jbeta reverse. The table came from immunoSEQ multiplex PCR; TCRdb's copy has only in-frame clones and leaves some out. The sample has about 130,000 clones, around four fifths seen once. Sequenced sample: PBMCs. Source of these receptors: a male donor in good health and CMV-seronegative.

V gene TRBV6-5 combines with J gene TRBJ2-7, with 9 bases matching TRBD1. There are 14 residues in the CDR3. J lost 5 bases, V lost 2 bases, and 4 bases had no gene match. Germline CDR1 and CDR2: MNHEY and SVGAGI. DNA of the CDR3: TGTGCCAGCAGTTACGGGACAGGGTCCCACGAGCAGTACTTC. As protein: CASSYGTGSHEQYF.

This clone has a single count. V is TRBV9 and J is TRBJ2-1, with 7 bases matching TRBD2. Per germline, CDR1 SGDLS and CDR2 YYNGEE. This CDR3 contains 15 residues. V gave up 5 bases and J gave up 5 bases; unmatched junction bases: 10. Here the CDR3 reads CASSTSGTTNNEQFF. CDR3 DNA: TGTGCCAGCAGTACGAGCGGGACTACGAACAATGAGCAGTTCTTC. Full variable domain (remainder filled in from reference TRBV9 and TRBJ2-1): DSGVTQTPKHLITATGQRVTLRCSPRSGDLSVYWYQQSLDQGLQFLIQYYNGEERAKGNILERFSAQQFPDLHSELNLSSLELGDSALYFCASSTSGTTNNEQFFGPGTRLTVL.

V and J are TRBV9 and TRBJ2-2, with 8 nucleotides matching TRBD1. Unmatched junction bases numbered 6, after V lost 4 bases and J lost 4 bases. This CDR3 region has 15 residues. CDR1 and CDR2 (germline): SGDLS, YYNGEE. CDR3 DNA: TGTGCCAGCAGCATGACAGGGGTTGGCACCGGGGAGCTGTTTTTT. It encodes CASSMTGVGTGELFF.

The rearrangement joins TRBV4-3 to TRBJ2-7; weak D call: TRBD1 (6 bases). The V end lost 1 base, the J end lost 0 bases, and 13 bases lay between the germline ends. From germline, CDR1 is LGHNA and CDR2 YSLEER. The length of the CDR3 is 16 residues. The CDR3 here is CASSQAATGISYEQYF. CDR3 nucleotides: TGCGCCAGCAGCCAAGCTGCGACAGGTATCTCCTACGAGCAGTACTTC.

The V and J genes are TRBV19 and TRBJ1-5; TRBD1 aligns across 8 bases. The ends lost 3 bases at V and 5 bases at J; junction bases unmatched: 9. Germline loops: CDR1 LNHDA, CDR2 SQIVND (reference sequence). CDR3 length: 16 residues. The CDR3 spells CASSISRGRLYQPQHF. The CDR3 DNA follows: TGTGCCAGTAGTATCTCCAGGGGGCGTCTCTATCAGCCCCAGCATTTT.

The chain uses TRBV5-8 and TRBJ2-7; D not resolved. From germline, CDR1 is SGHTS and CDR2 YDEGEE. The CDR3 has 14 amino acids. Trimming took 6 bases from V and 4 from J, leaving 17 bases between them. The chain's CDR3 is CASTVGHGLYEQYF. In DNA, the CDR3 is TGTGCCAGCACCGTCGGTCACGGGTTGTACGAGCAGTACTTC.

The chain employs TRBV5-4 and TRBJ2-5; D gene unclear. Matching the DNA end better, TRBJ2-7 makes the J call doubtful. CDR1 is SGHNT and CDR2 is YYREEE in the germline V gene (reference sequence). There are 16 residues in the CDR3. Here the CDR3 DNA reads TGTGCCAGCAGCCCCGGGTCTGGTGGGTTGTCCTACGAGCAGTACTTC. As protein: CASSPGSGGLSYEQYF.